The 25 T cell receptor beta chains below were found in one sample sequenced in a study of cytomegalovirus exposure and HLA in healthy donors. 60 Vbeta and 13 Jbeta primers were used in PCR. Assay: immunoSEQ multiplex PCR; the TCRdb copy retains only in-frame clones and omits some. The sample holds about 120,000 clones; roughly 9% are singletons and the top ten take approximately 6.6%. Sequencing used PBMCs. Every receptor here comes from a woman aged 35 to 49 in good health and CMV-seropositive.

The chain is built from TRBV28 and TRBJ1-5; 8 nucleotides line up with TRBD1. Germline values: CDR1 MDHEN, CDR2 SYDVKM. There are 14 residues in the CDR3. Germline trimming cut 6 bases from V and 4 bases from J; bases unmatched to any gene: 5. CDR3 residues: CASRPTGVNQPQHF. The CDR3, as DNA: TGTGCCAGCAGGCCGACAGGGGTTAATCAGCCCCAGCATTTT.

This clone was observed a handful of times. The rearrangement joins TRBV5-1 to TRBJ1-1; unclear D gene. The CDR3 sequence is 14 residues long. Germline CDR1 and CDR2: SGHRS and YFSETQ. V lost 2 bases to trimming and J lost 1 base, with 9 bases between them. This CDR3 is CASSLSRTNTEAFF. The CDR3 DNA is TGCGCCAGCAGCTTATCGAGAACGAACACTGAAGCTTTCTTT.

The chain employs TRBV5-1 and TRBJ1-1, with 9 bases matching TRBD1. The V gene's germline CDR1 is SGHRS and CDR2 YFSETQ. V shed 5 bases and J 3 bases; nucleotides not matched to a gene: 8. The CDR3 extends over 15 amino acids. As DNA, the CDR3 is TGCGCCAGCAGACCCGGGACAGGGTTATACACTGAAGCTTTCTTT. It encodes CASRPGTGLYTEAFF.

DNA for the CDR3: TGTGCCAGCAGCGGTGGTGGGCGCTACGAGCAGTACTTC. Translation: CASSGGGRYEQYF. The chain couples TRBV11-2 to TRBJ2-7; D is ambiguous. CDR3 length: 13 amino acids. The V end was cut by 5 bases, the J end by 3 bases, with 11 bases between. The germline CDR1 and CDR2 sequences are SGHAT and FQNNGV.

This clone came up a few times. The chain uses TRBV6-4 and TRBJ1-5; TRBD1 matches at 8 bases. Germline loops: CDR1 MRHNA, CDR2 SNTAGT. Unmatched junction bases numbered 8, after V lost 4 bases and J lost 6 bases. This CDR3 is 15 amino acids long. CDR3 coding DNA: TGTGCCAGCAGTGCCGTCGGACAGGGTGGTCAGCCCCAGCATTTT. Translated, it gives CASSAVGQGGQPQHF.

This clone was detected only a few times. The chain couples TRBV6-1 to TRBJ1-2, with D possibly matching TRBD1 (5 bases). The CDR3 is 13 amino acids. Trimming shortened V by 10 bases and J by 7 bases, and 19 bases separated the two germline ends. Germline CDR1 and CDR2: MNHNS and SASEGT. DNA for the CDR3: TGTGCCATCGCCTCCCGGGGGGGAGTTGGCTACACCTTC. It yields the protein CAIASRGGVGYTF.

This clone came up a few times. The chain is built from TRBV21-1 and TRBJ1-2; the table's D call of TRBD1 was not tested on the DNA. TRBV21-1 is a pseudogene. The CDR3 is made up of 15 amino acids. CDR3 in amino acids: CASSSHDILNYGYTF. CDR3 coding DNA: TGTGCCAGCAGCAGCCACGACATCCTGAACTATGGCTACACCTTC.

This clone has just a few counts. The gene calls are TRBV5-1 and TRBJ1-4; 7 nucleotides match TRBD1. CDR3 size: 14 residues. Germline V gene sequence: CDR1 SGHRS, CDR2 YFSETQ. The V and J ends lost 1 base and 12 bases, in that order; junction bases with no gene match: 9. The CDR3 bases are TGCGCCAGCAGCTTGAGACAGGGAATCAAGGAACTGTTTTTT. Protein product: CASSLRQGIKELFF. Filled out from reference TRBV5-1 and TRBJ1-4, the complete variable domain reads KAGVTQTPRYLIKTRGQQVTLSCSPISGHRSVSWYQQTPGQGLQFLFEYFSETQRNKGNFPGRFSGRQFSNSRSEMNVSTLELGDSALYLCASSLRQGIKELFFGSGTQLSVL.

The rearrangement joins TRBV18 to TRBJ2-7, with 8 bases that match TRBD1. The germline V gene encodes CDR1 KGHSH and CDR2 LQKENI. The CDR3 length is 13 residues. V dropped 6 bases and J dropped 3; count of bases not matched to a gene: 4. In DNA, the CDR3 is TGTGCCAGCTCTCAGGACAGGGACTACGAGCAGTACTTC. Its translation: CASSQDRDYEQYF. Using reference TRBV18 and TRBJ2-7 for the parts outside the CDR3, the full variable domain is NAGVMQNPRHLVRRRGQEARLRCSPMKGHSHVYWYRQLPEEGLKFMVYLQKENIIDESGMPKERFSAEFPKEGPSILRIQQVVRGDSAAYFCASSQDRDYEQYFGPGTRLTVT.

This chain connects TRBV7-9 to TRBJ2-3; 9 bases are shared with TRBD1. Germline V gene data show CDR1 as SEHNR and CDR2 as FQNEAQ (reference sequence). The length of the CDR3 is 16 residues. The V segment lost 3 bases and the J segment 4 bases; nucleotides outside the gene matches: 8. The CDR3 is CASSFQVGQGADTQYF. Here the CDR3 DNA reads TGTGCCAGCAGCTTCCAGGTGGGACAGGGAGCAGATACGCAGTATTTT.

The chain recombines TRBV5-8 with TRBJ2-5, with D uncertain. CDR1 and CDR2 (germline): SGHTS, YDEGEE. The CDR3 extends over 19 amino acids. The V end lost 0 bases, the J end lost 2 bases, and 23 bases lay between the germline ends. DNA for the CDR3: TGTGCCAGCAGCTTGGTCGCGCCCATTCTCCCCACTCGACAAGAGACCCAGTACTTC. Translated, it gives CASSLVAPILPTRQETQYF.

In its sample, this clone was seen a few times. The chain couples TRBV4-1 to TRBJ1-4; TRBD1 matches at 8 bases. Unmatched junction bases numbered 3, after V lost 8 bases and J lost 4 bases. This CDR3 contains 13 residues. The germline CDR1 and CDR2 sequences are MGHRA and YSYEKL. The CDR3 nucleotides read TGCGCCAGCGGACAGGGTTATAATGAAAAACTGTTTTTT. It codes for CASGQGYNEKLFF.

This rearrangement joins TRBV19 to TRBJ2-7, with TRBD2 as a possible D gene (6 bases). Looked up from germline, CDR1 is LNHDA and CDR2 is SQIVND (reference sequence). With 5 bases removed from V and 2 bases from J, the gap between germline ends came to 10 bases. This CDR3 contains 13 residues. The CDR3: CASSAGKPYEQYF. The CDR3 DNA sequence: TGTGCCAGTAGTGCGGGGAAACCCTACGAGCAGTACTTC.

This clone was detected only a few times. The chain carries TRBV6-6 and TRBJ1-1, with 7 bases aligning to TRBD1. Trimming took 7 bases from V and 0 from J; bases not matched to a gene: 5. The CDR3 runs to 14 residues. The germline gives CDR1 MNHNY, CDR2 SVGAGI (reference sequence). This CDR3 reads CASTSQGMNTEAFF. The CDR3 DNA is TGTGCCAGCACCTCACAGGGGATGAACACTGAAGCTTTCTTT.

With regard to this clone: Given a much more abundant clone one base away, this may be a read error. This chain connects TRBV6-5 to TRBJ1-6, with TRBD1 as a possible D gene (6 bases). The CDR3 covers 14 residues. Germline lookup yields CDR1 MNHEY and CDR2 SVGAGI. Trimming cost V 2 bases and J 6 bases, with 8 bases left between them. CDR3 sequence: CASSYQGSNSPLHF. The DNA for the CDR3 is TGTGCCAGCAGTTACCAGGGGAGTAATTCACCCCTCCACTTT.

This clone was seen only a few times. The V and J genes are TRBV9 and TRBJ1-2; D remains unclear. The CDR3 is 15 residues long. Trimming shortened V by 0 bases and J by 0 bases, and 9 bases separated the two germline ends. Germline CDR1 SGDLS, CDR2 YYNGEE. CDR3 sequence: CASSVGQASNYGYTF. The DNA of the CDR3 is TGTGCCAGCAGCGTAGGCCAGGCTTCTAACTATGGCTACACCTTC.

This clone was counted only a few times. This rearrangement joins TRBV7-9 to TRBJ1-1; 9 bases align to TRBD1. This CDR3 has 14 amino acids. CDR1 SEHNR and CDR2 FQNEAQ come from the germline V gene (reference sequence). Unmatched junction bases numbered 10, after V lost 2 bases and J lost 12 bases. The CDR3 is CASSLSRGDRASFF. The DNA for the CDR3 is TGTGCCAGCAGCTTATCAAGGGGGGACAGGGCATCTTTCTTT.

The chain couples TRBV19 to TRBJ2-2; D not resolved. V gave up 5 bases and J gave up 2 bases, with 9 bases separating them. The CDR3 totals 14 residues. Germline V gene data show CDR1 as LNHDA and CDR2 as SQIVND (reference sequence). As DNA, the CDR3 is TGTGCCAGTAGTTGGGCACCTAACACCGGGGAGCTGTTTTTT. It translates to CASSWAPNTGELFF. The entire variable domain, with the rest obtained from reference TRBV19 and TRBJ2-2, is as follows: DGGITQSPKYLFRKEGQNVTLSCEQNLNHDAMYWYRQDPGQGLRLIYYSQIVNDFQKGDIAEGYSVSREKKESFPLTVTSAQKNPTAFYLCASSWAPNTGELFFGEGSRLTVL.

The chain recombines TRBV14 with TRBJ1-1; D gene unclear. V lost 0 bases to trimming and J lost 5 bases, with 10 bases between them. Germline CDR1 SGHDN, CDR2 FVKESK. This CDR3 contains 14 residues. The CDR3 DNA is TGTGCCAGCAGCCAAGATTTGGCGGGAACTGAAGCTTTCTTT. Translated, it gives CASSQDLAGTEAFF.

The chain combines TRBV2 with TRBJ2-5; 9 nucleotides match TRBD1. This CDR3 region has 16 residues. V was clipped by 4 bases and J by 4 bases; unmatched bases: 10. The germline CDR1 and CDR2 sequences are SNHLY and FYNNEI. This chain's CDR3 is CASSATADRGRETQYF. DNA for the CDR3: TGTGCCAGCAGTGCCACAGCAGACAGGGGGAGAGAGACCCAGTACTTC. Full variable domain (missing parts from reference TRBV2 and TRBJ2-5): EPEVTQTPSHQVTQMGQEVILRCVPISNHLYFYWYRQILGQKVEFLVSFYNNEISEKSEIFDDQFSVERPDGSNFTLKIRSTKLEDSAMYFCASSATADRGRETQYFGPGTRLLVL.

This chain joins TRBV10-1 and TRBJ1-6; 8 nucleotides agree with TRBD1. This CDR3 has 14 amino acids. CDR1 is WNHNN and CDR2 is SYGVQD in the germline V gene (reference sequence). J was trimmed by 10 bases and V by 6 bases; bases with no gene match: 8. CDR3 sequence (DNA): TGCGCCAGCAGCCTGACAGGGGTAGACTCACCCCTCCACTTT. Protein: CASSLTGVDSPLHF.

This clone was seen a handful of times. The J gene is TRBJ1-1, the V gene TRBV11-2; 9 bases are a match to TRBD1. CDR1 SGHAT and CDR2 FQNNGV come from the germline V gene. V trimming: 2 bases; J trimming: 2 bases; junction bases outside the gene matches: 3. There are 15 residues in the CDR3. Here the CDR3 DNA reads TGTGCCAGCAGCTTACGCACAGGGGGCAACACTGAAGCTTTCTTT. This sequence encodes CASSLRTGGNTEAFF.

As DNA, the CDR3 is TGCGCCAGCAGCCCCGCGGGACAGGGGACACCCTACGAGCAGTACTTC. Protein: CASSPAGQGTPYEQYF. The V call is TRBV5-1, the J call TRBJ2-7; TRBD1 matches at 10 bases. The CDR3 is made up of 16 amino acids. Trimming took 4 bases from V and 2 from J; bases not matched to a gene: 9. Germline V CDR1 and CDR2: SGHRS, YFSETQ.

This clone showed up just a few times. The CDR3 DNA is TGTGCCAGCAGCTTAGTAGACAGGGTCCATGGCTACACCTTC. This sequence encodes CASSLVDRVHGYTF. This chain links TRBV7-2 with TRBJ1-2, with 7 nucleotides matching TRBD1. The CDR3 runs to 14 residues. Trimming removed 1 base from V and 6 bases from J; junction bases left unmatched: 5. Germline-derived CDR1 and CDR2 are SGHTA and FQGNSA.

This clone was seen a handful of times. J is TRBJ2-1 and V is TRBV4-1, with 10 bases matching TRBD2. The germline CDR1 and CDR2 sequences are MGHRA and YSYEKL. The CDR3 consists of 16 residues. V shed 2 bases, J shed 8 bases, and the junction held 9 bases outside the gene matches. CDR3 protein: CASSQPPSGGRDEQFF. CDR3 nucleotides: TGCGCCAGCAGCCAACCTCCTAGCGGGGGCCGGGATGAGCAGTTCTTC.